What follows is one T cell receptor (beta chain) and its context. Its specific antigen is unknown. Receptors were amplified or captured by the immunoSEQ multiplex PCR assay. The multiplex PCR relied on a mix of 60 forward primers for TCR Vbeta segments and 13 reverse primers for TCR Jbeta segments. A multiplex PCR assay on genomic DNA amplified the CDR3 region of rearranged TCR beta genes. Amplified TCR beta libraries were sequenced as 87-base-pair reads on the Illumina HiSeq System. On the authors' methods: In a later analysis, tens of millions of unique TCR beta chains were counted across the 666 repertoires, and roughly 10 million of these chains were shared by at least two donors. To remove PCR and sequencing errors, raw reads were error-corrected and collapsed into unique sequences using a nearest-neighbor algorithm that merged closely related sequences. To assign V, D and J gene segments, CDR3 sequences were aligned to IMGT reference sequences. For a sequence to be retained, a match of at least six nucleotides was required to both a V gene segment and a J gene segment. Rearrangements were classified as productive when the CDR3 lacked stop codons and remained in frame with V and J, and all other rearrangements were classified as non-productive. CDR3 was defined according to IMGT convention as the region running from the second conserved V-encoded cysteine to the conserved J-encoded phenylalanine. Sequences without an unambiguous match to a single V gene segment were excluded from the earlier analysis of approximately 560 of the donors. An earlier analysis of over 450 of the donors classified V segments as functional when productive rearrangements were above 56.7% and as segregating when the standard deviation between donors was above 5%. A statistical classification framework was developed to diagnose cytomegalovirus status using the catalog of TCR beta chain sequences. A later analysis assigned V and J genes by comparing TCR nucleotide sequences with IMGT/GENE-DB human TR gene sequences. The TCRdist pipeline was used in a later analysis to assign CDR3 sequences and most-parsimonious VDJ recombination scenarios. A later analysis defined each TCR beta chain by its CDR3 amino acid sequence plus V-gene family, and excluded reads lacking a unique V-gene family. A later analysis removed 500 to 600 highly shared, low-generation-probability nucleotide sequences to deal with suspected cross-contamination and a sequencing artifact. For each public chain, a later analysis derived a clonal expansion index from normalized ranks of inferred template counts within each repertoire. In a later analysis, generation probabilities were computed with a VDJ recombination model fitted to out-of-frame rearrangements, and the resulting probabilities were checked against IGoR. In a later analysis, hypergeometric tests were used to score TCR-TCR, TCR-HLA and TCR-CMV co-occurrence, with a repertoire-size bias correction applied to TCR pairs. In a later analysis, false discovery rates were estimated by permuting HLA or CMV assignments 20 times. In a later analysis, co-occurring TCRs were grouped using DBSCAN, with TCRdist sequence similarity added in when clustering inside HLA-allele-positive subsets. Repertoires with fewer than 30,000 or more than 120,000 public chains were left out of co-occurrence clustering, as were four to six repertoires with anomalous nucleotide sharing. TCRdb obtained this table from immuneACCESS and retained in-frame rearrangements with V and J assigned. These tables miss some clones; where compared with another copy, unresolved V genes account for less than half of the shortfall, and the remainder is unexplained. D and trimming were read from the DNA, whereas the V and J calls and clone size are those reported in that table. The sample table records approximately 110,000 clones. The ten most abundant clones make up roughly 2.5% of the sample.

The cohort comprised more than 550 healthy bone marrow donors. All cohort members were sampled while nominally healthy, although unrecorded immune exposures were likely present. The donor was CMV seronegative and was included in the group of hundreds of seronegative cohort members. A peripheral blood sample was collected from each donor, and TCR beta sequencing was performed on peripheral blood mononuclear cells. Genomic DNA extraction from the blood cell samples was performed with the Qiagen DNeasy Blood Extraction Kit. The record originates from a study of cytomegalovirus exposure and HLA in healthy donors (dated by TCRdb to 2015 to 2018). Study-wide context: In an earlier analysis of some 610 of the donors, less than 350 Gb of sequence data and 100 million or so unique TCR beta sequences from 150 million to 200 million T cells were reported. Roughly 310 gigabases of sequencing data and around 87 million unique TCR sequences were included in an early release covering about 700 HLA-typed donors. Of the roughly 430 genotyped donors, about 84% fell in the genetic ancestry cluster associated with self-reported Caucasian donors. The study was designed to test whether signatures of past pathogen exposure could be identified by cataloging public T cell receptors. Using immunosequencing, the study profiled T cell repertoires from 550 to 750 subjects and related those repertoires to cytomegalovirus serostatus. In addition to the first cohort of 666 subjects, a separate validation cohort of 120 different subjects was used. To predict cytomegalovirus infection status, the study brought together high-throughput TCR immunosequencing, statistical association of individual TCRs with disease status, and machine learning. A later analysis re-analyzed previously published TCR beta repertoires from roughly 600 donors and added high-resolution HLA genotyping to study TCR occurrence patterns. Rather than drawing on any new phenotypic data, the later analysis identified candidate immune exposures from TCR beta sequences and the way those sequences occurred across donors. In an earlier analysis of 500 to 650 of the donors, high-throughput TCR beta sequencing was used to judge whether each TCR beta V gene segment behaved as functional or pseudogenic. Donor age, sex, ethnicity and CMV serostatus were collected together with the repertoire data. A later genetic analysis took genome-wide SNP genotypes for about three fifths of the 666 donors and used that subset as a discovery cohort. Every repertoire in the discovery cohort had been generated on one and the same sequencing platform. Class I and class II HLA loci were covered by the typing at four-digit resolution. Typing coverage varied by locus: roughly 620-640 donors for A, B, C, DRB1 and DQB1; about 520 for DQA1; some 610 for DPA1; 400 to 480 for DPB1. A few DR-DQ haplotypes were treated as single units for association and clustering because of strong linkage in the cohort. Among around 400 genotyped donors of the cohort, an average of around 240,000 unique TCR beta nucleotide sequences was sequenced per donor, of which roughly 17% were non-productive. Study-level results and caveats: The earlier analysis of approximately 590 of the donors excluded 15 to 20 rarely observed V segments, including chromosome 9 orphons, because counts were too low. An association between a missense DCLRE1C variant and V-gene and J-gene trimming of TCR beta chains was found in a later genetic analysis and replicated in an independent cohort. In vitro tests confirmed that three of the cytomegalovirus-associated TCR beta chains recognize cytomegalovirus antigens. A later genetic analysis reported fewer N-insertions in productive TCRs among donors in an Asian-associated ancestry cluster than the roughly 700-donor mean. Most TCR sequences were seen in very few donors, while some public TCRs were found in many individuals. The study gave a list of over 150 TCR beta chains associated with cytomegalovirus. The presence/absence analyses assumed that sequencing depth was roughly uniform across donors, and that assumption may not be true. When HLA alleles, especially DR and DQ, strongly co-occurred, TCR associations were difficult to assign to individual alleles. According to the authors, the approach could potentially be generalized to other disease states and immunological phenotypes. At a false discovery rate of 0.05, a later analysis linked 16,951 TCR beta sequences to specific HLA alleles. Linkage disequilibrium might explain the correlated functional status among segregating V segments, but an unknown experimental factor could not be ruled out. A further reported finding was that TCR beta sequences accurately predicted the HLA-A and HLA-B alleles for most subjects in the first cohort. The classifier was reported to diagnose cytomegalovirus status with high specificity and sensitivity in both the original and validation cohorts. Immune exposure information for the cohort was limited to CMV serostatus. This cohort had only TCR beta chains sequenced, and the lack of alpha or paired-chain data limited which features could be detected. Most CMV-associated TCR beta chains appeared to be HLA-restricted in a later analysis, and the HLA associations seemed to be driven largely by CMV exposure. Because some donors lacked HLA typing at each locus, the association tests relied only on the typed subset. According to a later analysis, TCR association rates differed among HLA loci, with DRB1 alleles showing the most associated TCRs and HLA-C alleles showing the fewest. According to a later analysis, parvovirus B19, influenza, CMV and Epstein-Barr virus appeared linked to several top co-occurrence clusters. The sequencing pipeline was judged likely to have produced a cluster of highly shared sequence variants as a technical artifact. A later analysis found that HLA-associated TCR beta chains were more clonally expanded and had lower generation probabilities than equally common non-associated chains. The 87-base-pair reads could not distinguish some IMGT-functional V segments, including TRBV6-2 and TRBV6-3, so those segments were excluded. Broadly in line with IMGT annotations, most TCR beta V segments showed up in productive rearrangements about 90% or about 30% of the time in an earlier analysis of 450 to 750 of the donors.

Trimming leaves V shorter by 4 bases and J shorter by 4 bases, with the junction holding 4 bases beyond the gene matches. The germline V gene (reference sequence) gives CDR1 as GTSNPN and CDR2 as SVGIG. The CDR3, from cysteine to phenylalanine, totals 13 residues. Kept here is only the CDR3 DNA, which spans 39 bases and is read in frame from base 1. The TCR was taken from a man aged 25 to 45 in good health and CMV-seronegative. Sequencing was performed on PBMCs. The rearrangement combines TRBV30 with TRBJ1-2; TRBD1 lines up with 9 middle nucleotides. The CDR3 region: CAWTGQGFYGYTF. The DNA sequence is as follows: TGTGCCTGGACGGGACAGGGCTTCTATGGCTACACCTTC.